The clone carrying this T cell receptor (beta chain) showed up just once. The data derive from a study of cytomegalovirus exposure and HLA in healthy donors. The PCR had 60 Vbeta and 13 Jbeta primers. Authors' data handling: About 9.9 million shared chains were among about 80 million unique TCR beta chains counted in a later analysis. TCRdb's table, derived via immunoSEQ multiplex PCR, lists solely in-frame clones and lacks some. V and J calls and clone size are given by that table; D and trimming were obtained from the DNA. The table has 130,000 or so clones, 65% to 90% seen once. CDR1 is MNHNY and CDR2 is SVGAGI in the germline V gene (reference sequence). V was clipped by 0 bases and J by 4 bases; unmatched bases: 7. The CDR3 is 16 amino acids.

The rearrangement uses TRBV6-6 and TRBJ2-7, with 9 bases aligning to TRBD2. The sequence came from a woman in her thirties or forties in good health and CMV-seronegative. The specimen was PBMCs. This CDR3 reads CASSYSVAGGNYEQYF. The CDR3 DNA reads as TGTGCCAGCAGTTACTCCGTCGCGGGGGGGAATTACGAGCAGTACTTC.